The present TCR beta chain was sequenced within a study of blood T cell repertoires in COVID-19. Study-wide background: Samples came from the United States, Italy and Spain, spanning acute and convalescent COVID-19. T cells, B-cell-depleted T cells, or PBMCs provided the cDNA or gDNA that served as material.

The CDR3 spans 16 residues. The J segment lost 1 base and the V segment lost 2 bases, leaving 4 bases of the junction unmatched. Germline CDR1 reads ENHRY; CDR2 reads SYGVKD. This table comes from immunoSEQ multiplex PCR, and its TCRdb copy is limited to in-frame clones, with some not included. Of around 400,000 clones listed, more than 75% are singletons. Sequenced sample: peripheral blood. The chain is built from TRBV10-3 and TRBJ1-1, with TRBD1 matching 10 bases. The source of this sequence is a woman aged 55-70 years with COVID-19, enrolled during active disease. CDR3 amino acids: CAISEVGDRGNTEAFF. The CDR3 coding sequence is TGTGCCATCAGTGAGGTAGGGGACAGGGGGAACACTGAAGCTTTCTTT.